This TCR beta chain emerged from a study of blood T cell repertoires in COVID-19. Study in general: The United States, Italy and Spain supplied acute and convalescent COVID-19 samples. From T cells, B-cell-depleted T cells, or PBMCs came the material, which was cDNA or gDNA.

On this clone: The sample has other DNA sequences that encode this CDR3 too.

Authors' data handling: Reference gene primers were amplified, and this amplification served to estimate nucleated cell counts. Sequencing used immunoSEQ multiplex PCR; TCRdb keeps in-frame clones, though not all of them. V and J calls and clone size follow that table, whereas D and trimming were derived from the DNA. Of about 170,000 clones listed, roughly four fifths are singletons. The CDR3 length is 14 residues. Germline V lookup: CDR1 SGHNT, CDR2 YENEEA. The V gene end was trimmed by 5 bases and the J gene end by 1 base; junction bases not matched to a gene: 4. The sequencing sample was made of peripheral blood. V is TRBV11-3 and J is TRBJ2-5, with 7 positions matching TRBD2. The receptor was isolated from a human donor with acute or convalescent COVID-19. The donor label of this sample is uncertain. The CDR3 DNA reads TGTGCCAGCAGCCTGGGCGGGGGCCAAGAGACCCAGTACTTC. It yields the protein CASSLGGGQETQYF.